One T cell receptor (beta chain) is described in this entry. What this receptor recognizes is not known. The sample holds no much larger clone one base away, and base qualities are not on file. The data stem from a study of T-cell memory formation after mild COVID-19 (dated by TCRdb to the early 2020s). Notes on the research overall: TCR sequence clusters from the two donors were largely donor specific. The cohort was made up of two young adult volunteers, one female and one male, who were previously healthy. In two donors, T-cell clones that expanded and contracted after mild COVID-19 were tracked by sequencing TCRalpha and TCRbeta repertoires over time.

PBMCs were isolated by Ficoll-Paque density gradient centrifugation. The sequencing machine was an Illumina NovaSeq 6000. Using 5'RACE with constant-segment primers, TCRalpha and TCRbeta cDNA libraries were constructed, with sample barcodes and unique molecular identifiers added in the process. RNA was extracted from every sample with Trizol reagent. Amplification of the libraries took two PCR steps, and the second step added a second sample barcode plus Illumina TruSeq adapters. The libraries were sequenced on an Illumina NovaSeq using 2 x 150 bp paired-end reads. Per the source publication's procedure: Reads were demultiplexed and collapsed into UMI-guided consensus sequences with migec v1.2.7. Using mixcr v2.1.11, UMI consensuses were aligned to TRA and TRB V and J templates and then assembled into clonotypes. Clonotypes were classified as expanded or contracted when called significant by both edgeR and NoisET, with noise models trained on biological replicates. For edgeR calls, the thresholds were a false discovery rate-adjusted p below 0.01 and a log2 fold-change of 1. As an exploratory analysis of dynamics, max-normalized trajectories of the 1000 most abundant clonotypes were examined with PCA combined with hierarchical clustering. Separately sequenced CD4+ and CD8+ repertoires were used to assign the CD4 or CD8 phenotype of responding clones. TCRdb took the public reads, trimmed them with fastp at Q25, ran MiXCR for clone calling and kept in-frame beta chains. CDR3 protein sequences are deduplicated, and each keeps its most common genes and DNA. V and J calls and clone size were set by TCRdb, not the authors. In all, the sample holds roughly 400,000 distinct CDR3 sequences, and about 15% of those were seen once. The top ten constitute roughly 21% of the sample.

General conclusions and limits of the study: SARS-CoV-2 specificity was not confirmed for the second-wave clones peaking on day 37. Some responding clones were found in pre-infection memory, which suggests that pre-existing cross-reactive memory T cells took part in the SARS-CoV-2 response. Clones contracting from day 15 to 85 had balanced CD4/CD8 phenotypes, while a second wave expanding from day 15 to 37 was biased towards CD4+. Contracting CD4+ clones appeared mostly in the CM and EM memory subsets, whereas CD8+ clones were enriched in EMRA. The study covered only a couple of mild cases, and larger cohorts including severe cases with pre-infection samples were considered necessary.

Including cysteine and phenylalanine, the CDR3 has 15 amino acids. Solely the CDR3 DNA is kept, with 45 bases framed from the first base. Here V drops 3 bases and J drops 6 bases, and the junction holds 10 bases not matched to any gene. This chain joins TRBV12-3 or TRBV12-4 to TRBJ1-2; 7 middle bases align to TRBD1. The sequence was obtained from a man aged 18-30 years who had mild COVID-19 (a few samples of this study predate the infection). The sample titles of this study are shuffled in the database, so cell type and time point are left out; the donor was told from shared clones. Sequencing input: PBMCs or a T cell subset sorted from them (not recorded which). The encoded CDR3 is CASSFWDSNIDGYTF. The sequence in DNA is TGTGCCAGCAGTTTTTGGGACAGCAACATAGATGGCTACACCTTC.